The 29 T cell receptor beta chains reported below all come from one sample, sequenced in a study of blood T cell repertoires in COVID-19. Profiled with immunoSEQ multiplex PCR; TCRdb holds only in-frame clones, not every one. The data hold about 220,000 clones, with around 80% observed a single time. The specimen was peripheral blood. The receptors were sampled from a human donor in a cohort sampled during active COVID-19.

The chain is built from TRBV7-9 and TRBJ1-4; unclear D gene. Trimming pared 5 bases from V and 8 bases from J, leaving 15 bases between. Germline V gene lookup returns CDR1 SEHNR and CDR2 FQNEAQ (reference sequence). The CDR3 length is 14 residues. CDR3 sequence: CASSPTKAGEKLFF. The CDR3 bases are TGTGCCAGCAGCCCAACTAAAGCGGGCGAAAAACTGTTTTTT.

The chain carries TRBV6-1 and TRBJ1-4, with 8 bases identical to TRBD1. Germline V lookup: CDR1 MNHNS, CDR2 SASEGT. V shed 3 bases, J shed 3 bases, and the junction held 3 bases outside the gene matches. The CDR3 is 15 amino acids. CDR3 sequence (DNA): TGTGCCAGCAGTGATCCAGGGGGCTCTAATGAAAAACTGTTTTTT. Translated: CASSDPGGSNEKLFF.

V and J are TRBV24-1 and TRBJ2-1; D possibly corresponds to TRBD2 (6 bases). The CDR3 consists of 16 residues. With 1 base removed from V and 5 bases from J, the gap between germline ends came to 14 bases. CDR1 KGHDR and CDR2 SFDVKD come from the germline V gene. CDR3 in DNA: TGTGCCACCAGTGATTTTCGGGCGGGGATGGACAATGAGCAGTTCTTC. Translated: CATSDFRAGMDNEQFF.

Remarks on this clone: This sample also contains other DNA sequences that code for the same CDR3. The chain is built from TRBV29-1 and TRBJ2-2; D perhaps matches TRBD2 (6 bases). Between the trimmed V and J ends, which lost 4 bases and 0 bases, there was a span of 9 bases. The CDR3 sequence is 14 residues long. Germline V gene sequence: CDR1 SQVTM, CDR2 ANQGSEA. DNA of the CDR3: TGCAGCGTTGGGGGCGGGGCGAACACCGGGGAGCTGTTTTTT. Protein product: CSVGGGANTGELFF.

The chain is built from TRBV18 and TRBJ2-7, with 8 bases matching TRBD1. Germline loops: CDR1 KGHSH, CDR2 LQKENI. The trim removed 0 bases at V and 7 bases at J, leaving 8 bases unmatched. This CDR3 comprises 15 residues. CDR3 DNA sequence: TGTGCCAGCTCACCACCCTCCCGACAGGGGAAAGAGCAGTACTTC. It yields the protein CASSPPSRQGKEQYF. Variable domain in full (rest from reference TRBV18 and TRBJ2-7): NAGVMQNPRHLVRRRGQEARLRCSPMKGHSHVYWYRQLPEEGLKFMVYLQKENIIDESGMPKERFSAEFPKEGPSILRIQQVVRGDSAAYFCASSPPSRQGKEQYFGPGTRLTVT.

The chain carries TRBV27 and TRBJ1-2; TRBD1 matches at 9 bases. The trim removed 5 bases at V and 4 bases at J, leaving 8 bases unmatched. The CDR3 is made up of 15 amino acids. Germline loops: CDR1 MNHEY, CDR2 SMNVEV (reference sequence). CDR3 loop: CASSAPGQGTYGYTF. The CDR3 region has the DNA TGTGCCAGCAGTGCCCCGGGACAGGGAACCTATGGCTACACCTTC.

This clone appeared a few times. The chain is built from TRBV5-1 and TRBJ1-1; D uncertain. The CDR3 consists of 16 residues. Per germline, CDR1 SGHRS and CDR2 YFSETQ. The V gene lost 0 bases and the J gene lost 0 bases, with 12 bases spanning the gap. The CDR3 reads CASSLGRFNLNTEAFF. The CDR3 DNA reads TGCGCCAGCAGCTTGGGTCGGTTTAATTTGAACACTGAAGCTTTCTTT.

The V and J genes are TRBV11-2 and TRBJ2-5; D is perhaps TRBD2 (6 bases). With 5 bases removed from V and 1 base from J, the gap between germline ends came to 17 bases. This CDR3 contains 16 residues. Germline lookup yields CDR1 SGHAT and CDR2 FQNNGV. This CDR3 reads CASSIFAGSVQETQYF. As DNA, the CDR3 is TGTGCCAGCAGCATTTTTGCGGGGTCCGTCCAAGAGACCCAGTACTTC. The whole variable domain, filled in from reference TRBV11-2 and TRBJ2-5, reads EAGVAQSPRYKIIEKRQSVAFWCNPISGHATLYWYQQILGQGPKLLIQFQNNGVVDDSQLPKDRFSAERLKGVDSTLKIQPAKLEDSAVYLCASSIFAGSVQETQYFGPGTRLLVL.

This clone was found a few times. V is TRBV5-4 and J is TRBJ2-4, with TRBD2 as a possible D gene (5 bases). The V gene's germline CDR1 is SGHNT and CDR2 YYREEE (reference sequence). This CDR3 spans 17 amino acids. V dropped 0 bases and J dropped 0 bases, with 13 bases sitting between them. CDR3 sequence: CASSLAAGTLAKNIQYF. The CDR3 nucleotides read TGTGCCAGCAGCTTGGCCGCGGGTACTCTAGCCAAAAACATTCAGTACTTC.

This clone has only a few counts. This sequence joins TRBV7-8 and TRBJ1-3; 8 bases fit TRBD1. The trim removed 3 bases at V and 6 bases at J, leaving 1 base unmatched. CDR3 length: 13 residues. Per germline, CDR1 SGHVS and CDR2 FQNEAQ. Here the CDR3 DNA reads TGTGCCAGCAGCTTGGACAGGGTAAACACCATATATTTT. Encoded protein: CASSLDRVNTIYF.

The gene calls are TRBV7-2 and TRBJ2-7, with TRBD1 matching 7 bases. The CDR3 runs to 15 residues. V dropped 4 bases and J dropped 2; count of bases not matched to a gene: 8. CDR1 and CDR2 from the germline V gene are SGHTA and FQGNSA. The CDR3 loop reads CASSSETGHTYEQYF. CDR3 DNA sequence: TGTGCCAGCAGCTCCGAGACAGGGCACACCTACGAGCAGTACTTC.

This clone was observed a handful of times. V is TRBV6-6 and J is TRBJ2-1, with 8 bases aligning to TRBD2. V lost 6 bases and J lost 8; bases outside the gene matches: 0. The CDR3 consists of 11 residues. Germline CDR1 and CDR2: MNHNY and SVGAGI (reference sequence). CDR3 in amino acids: CASSGRDEQFF. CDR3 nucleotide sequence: TGTGCCAGCAGCGGGAGGGATGAGCAGTTCTTC.

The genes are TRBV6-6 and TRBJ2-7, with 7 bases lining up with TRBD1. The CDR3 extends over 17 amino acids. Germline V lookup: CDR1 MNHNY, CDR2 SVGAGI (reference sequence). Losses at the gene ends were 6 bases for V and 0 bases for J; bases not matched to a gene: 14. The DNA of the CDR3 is TGTGCCAGCAGACGACAGGGCTGGGCCCTGAGCTCCTACGAGCAGTACTTC. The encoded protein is CASRRQGWALSSYEQYF.

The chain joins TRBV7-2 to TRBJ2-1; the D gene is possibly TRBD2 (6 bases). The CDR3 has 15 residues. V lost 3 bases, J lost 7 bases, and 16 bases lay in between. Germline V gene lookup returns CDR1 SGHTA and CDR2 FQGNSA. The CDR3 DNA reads TGTGCCAGCAGCTTCGCTAGCGATCCAATGAATGAGCAGTTCTTC. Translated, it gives CASSFASDPMNEQFF.

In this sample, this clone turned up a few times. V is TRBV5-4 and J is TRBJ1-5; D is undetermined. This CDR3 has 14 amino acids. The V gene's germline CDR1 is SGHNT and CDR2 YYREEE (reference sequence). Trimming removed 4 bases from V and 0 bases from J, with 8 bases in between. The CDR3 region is CASSEGGSNQPQHF. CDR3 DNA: TGTGCCAGCAGCGAGGGAGGTAGCAATCAGCCCCAGCATTTT.

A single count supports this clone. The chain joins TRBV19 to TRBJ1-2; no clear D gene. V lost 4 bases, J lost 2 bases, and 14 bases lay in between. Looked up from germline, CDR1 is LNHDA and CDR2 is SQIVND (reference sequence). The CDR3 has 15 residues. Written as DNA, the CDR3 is TGTGCCAGTAGTACCTCAGTTTCCTCCAACTATGGCTACACCTTC. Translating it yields CASSTSVSSNYGYTF.

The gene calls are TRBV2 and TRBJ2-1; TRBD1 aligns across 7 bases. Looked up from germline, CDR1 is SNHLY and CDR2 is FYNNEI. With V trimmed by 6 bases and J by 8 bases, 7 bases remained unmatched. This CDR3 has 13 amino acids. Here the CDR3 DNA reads TGTGCCAGCAGGGACAGGCCCTTTGATGAGCAGTTCTTC. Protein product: CASRDRPFDEQFF. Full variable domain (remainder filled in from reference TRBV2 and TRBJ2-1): EPEVTQTPSHQVTQMGQEVILRCVPISNHLYFYWYRQILGQKVEFLVSFYNNEISEKSEIFDDQFSVERPDGSNFTLKIRSTKLEDSAMYFCASRDRPFDEQFFGPGTRLTVL.

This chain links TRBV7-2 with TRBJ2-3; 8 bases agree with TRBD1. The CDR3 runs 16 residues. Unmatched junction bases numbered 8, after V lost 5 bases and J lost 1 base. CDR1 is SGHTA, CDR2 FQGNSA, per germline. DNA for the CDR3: TGTGCCAGCAGCCTGATAGGACAGGGTCGCACAGATACGCAGTATTTT. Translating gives CASSLIGQGRTDTQYF.

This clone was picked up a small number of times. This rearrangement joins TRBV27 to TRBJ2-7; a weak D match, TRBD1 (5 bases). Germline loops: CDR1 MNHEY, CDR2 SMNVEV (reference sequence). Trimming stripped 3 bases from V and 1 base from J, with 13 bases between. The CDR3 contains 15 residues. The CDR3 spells CASSFTGDLSYEQYF. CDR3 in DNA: TGTGCCAGCAGTTTTACAGGAGACCTATCCTACGAGCAGTACTTC.

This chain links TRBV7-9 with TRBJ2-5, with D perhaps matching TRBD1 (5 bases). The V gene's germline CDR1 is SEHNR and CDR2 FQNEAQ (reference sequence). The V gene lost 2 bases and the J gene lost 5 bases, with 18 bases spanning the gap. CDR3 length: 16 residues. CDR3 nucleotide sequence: TGTGCCAGCAGCTTATCCCGGGCAGGGATGTATGAGACCCAGTACTTC. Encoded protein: CASSLSRAGMYETQYF.

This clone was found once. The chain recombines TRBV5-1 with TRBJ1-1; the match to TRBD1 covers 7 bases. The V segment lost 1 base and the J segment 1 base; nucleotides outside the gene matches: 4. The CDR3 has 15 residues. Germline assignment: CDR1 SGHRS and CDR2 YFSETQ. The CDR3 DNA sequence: TGCGCCAGCAGCTTGTCGGGACAGAAGAACACTGAAGCTTTCTTT. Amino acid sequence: CASSLSGQKNTEAFF.

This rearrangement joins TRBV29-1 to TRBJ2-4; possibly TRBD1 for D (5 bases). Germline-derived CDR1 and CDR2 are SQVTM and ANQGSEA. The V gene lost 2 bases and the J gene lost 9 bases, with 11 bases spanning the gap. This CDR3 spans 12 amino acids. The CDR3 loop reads CSVETGSGIQYF. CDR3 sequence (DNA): TGCAGCGTTGAAACAGGCTCAGGCATTCAGTACTTC.

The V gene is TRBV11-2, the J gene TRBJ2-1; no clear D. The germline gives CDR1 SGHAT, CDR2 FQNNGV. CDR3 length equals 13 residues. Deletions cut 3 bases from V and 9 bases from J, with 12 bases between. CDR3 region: CASSFSIASEQFF. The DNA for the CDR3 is TGTGCCAGCAGCTTCAGCATAGCATCTGAGCAGTTCTTC. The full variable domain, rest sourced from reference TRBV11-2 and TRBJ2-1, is EAGVAQSPRYKIIEKRQSVAFWCNPISGHATLYWYQQILGQGPKLLIQFQNNGVVDDSQLPKDRFSAERLKGVDSTLKIQPAKLEDSAVYLCASSFSIASEQFFGPGTRLTVL.

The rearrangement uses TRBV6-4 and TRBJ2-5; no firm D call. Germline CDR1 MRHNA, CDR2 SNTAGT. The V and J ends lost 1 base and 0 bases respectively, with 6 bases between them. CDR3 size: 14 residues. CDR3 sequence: CASSDFPNQETQYF. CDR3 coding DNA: TGTGCCAGCAGTGACTTTCCTAACCAAGAGACCCAGTACTTC.

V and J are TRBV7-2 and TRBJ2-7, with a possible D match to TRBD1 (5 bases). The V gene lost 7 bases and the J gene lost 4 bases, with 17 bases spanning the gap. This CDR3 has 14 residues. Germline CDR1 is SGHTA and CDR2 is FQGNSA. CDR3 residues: CASKPSGAFYEQYF. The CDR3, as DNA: TGTGCCAGCAAACCGAGTGGGGCCTTTTACGAGCAGTACTTC.

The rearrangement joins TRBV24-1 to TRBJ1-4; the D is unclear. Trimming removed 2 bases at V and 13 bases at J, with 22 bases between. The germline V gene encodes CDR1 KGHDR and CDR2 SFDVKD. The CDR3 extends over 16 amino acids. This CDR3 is CATSDSSVDYSTRLFF. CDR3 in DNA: TGTGCCACCAGTGATTCGTCGGTTGACTATTCGACGCGACTGTTTTTT.

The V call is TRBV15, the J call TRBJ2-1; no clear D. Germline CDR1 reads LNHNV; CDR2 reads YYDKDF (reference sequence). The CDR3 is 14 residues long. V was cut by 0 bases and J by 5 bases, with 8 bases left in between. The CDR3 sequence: CATSRDLSNNEQFF. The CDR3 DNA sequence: TGTGCCACCAGCAGAGATCTTAGTAACAATGAGCAGTTCTTC. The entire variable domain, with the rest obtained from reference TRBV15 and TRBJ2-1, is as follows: DAMVIQNPRYQVTQFGKPVTLSCSQTLNHNVMYWYQQKSSQAPKLLFHYYDKDFNNEADTPDNFQSRRPNTSFCFLDIRSPGLGDTAMYLCATSRDLSNNEQFFGPGTRLTVL.

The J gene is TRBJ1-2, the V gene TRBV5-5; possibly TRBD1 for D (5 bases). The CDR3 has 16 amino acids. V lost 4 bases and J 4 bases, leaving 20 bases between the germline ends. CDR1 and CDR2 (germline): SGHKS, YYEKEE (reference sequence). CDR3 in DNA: TGTGCCAGCAGCCTAACGTTTTCGGGGGGAACCTATGGCTACACCTTC. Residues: CASSLTFSGGTYGYTF.

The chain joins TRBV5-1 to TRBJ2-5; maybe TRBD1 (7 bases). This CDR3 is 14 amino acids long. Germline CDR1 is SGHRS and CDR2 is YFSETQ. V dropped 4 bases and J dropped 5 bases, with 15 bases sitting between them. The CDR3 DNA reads TGCGCCAGCAGCCGGGAGTCCAGGGGGGAGACCCAGTACTTC. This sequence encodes CASSRESRGETQYF.